This TCR beta chain was retrieved from a study of blood T cell repertoires in COVID-19. Whole-study context: T cells, B-cell-depleted T cells, or PBMCs provided the cDNA or gDNA that served as material.

CDR3 length: 14 amino acids. Trimming removed 0 bases at V and 4 bases at J, with 10 bases between. The germline V gene encodes CDR1 SGHKS and CDR2 YYEKEE (reference sequence). Original handling: The authors estimated nucleated cell counts from reference gene primer amplification. Only in-frame clones appear in the TCRdb table, and some are missing; sequencing was by immunoSEQ multiplex PCR. Clone size and V and J calls were adopted from that table, with D and trimming inferred from the DNA. The sample lists 130,000 to 150,000 clones; roughly nine tenths were seen once. This TCR came from a human donor in a cohort sampled during active COVID-19. V and J are TRBV5-5 and TRBJ1-1; D not resolved. The material sequenced was peripheral blood. As DNA, the CDR3 is TGTGCCAGCAGCTTGGCTTCCCCGGGCACTGAAGCTTTCTTT. Its translation: CASSLASPGTEAFF.